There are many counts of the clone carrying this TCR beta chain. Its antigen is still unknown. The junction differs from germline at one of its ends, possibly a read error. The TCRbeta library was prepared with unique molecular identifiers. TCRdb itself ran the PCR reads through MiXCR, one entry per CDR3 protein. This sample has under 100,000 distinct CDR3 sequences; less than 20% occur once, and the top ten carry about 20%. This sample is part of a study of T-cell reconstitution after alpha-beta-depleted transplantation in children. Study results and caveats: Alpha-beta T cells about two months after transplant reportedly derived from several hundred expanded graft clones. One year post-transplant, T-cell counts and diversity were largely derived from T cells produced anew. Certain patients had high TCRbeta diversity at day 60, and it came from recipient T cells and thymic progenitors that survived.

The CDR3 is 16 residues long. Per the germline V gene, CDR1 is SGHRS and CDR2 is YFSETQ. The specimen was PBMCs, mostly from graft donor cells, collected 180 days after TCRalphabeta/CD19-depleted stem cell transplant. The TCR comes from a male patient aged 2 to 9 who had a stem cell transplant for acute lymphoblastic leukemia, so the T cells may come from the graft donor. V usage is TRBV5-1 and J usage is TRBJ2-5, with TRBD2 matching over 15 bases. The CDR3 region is CASSPGLAGGQETQYF. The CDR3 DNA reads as TGTGCCAGCAGCCCGGGACTAGCGGGGGGCCAAGAGACCCAGTACTTC. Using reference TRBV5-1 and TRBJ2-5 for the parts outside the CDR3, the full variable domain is KAGVTQTPRYLIKTRGQQVTLSCSPISGHRSVSWYQQTPGQGLQFLFEYFSETQRNKGNFPGRFSGRQFSNSRSEMNVSTLELGDSALYLCASSPGLAGGQETQYFGPGTRLLVL.